The subject of this entry is one T cell receptor (beta chain). The antigen is not known. The data belong to a study of CD8+ T cells in alopecia areata. Treatment given: oral pan-JAK inhibitor, 5-10 mg twice daily. General study points: Expanded CD8+ clones among the top 100, as well as scalp clonality, were significantly decreased by tofacitinib.

Isolated RNA was reverse transcribed into cDNA used as the sequencing template. Sequencing was performed with immunoSEQ multiplex PCR; in TCRdb, only in-frame clones are kept and a portion is missing. The sample records 93,000 or so clones, more than 75% being singletons. J gave up 8 bases and V 0 bases, and 26 bases lay outside the gene matches. Germline assignment: CDR1 GTSNPN and CDR2 SVGIG (reference sequence). This CDR3 is 21 amino acids long. V is TRBV30 and J is TRBJ2-1, with 9 nucleotides matching TRBD1. Sequencing used CD8+ T cells sorted from blood, obtained between weeks 30 and 35, from a patient treated with tofacitinib. The receptor comes from a human donor with alopecia areata. CDR3 in DNA: TGTGCCTGGAGTGTAATAATCTCGGGGACAGGGCGTAATCGGGTAATCGATGAGCAGTTCTTC. Translated, it gives CAWSVIISGTGRNRVIDEQFF.